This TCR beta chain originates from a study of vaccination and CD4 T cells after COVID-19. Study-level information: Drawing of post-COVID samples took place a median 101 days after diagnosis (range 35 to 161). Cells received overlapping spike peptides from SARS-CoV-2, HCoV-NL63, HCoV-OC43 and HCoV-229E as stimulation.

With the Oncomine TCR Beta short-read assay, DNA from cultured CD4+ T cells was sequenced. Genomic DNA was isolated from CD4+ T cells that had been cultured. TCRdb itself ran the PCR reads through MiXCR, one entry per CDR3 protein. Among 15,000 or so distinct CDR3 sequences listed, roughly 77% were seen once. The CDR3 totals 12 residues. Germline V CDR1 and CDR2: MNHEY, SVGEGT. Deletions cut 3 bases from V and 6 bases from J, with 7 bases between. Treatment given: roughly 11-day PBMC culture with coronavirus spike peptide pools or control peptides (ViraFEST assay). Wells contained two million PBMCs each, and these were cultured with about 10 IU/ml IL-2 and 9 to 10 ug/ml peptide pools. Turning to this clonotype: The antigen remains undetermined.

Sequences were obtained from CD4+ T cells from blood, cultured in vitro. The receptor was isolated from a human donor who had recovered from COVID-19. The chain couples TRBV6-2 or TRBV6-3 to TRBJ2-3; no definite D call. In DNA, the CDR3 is TGTGCCAGCAGTTATCGCTGGGATACGCAGTATTTT. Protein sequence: CASSYRWDTQYF.